The source of this T cell receptor (beta chain) is a study of PD-L1 blockade in urothelial cancer. About the study: Blood analysis took place 3 weeks (second dose) and 6 weeks after treatment start. Specimens of blood held a median count of approximately 150,000 T cells. Overall study results and limits: Tumor-associated clones in blood expanded more at 3 weeks in durable-benefit patients.

On this clone: Its antigen is unidentified.

Using immunoSEQ multiplex PCR, the repertoire was profiled, and TCRdb retains in-frame clones only, with some absent. The table shows some 46,000 clones, with 80% occurring only once. The CDR3 runs 15 residues. Per germline, CDR1 MNHEY and CDR2 SVGAGI. V was trimmed by 0 bases and J by 5 bases, leaving 8 bases between them. Time point denoted: pretreatment peripheral blood. It was locally advanced or metastatic urothelial carcinoma that patients had. The chain recombines TRBV6-5 with TRBJ1-6; a weak D match, TRBD1 (5 bases). The receptor was isolated from a man aged 60 to 69 with urothelial cancer. The sequencing used PBMCs, collected around atezolizumab (anti-PD-L1) treatment. CDR3 in amino acids: CASSYSSGNNSPLHF. In nucleotides, the CDR3 is TGTGCCAGCAGTTACTCGTCAGGGAATAATTCACCCCTCCACTTT.